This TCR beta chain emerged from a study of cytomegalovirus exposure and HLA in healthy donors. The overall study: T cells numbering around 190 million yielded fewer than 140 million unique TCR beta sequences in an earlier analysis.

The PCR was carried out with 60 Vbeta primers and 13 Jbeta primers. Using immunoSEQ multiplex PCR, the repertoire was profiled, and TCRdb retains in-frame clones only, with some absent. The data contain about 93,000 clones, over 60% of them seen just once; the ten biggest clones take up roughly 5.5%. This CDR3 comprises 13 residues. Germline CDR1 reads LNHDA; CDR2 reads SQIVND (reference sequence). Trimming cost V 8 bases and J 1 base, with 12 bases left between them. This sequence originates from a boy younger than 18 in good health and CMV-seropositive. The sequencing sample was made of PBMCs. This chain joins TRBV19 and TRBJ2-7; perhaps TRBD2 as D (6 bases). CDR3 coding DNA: TGTGCCAGTTCTGGTGGAGGGTCCTACGAGCAGTACTTC. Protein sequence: CASSGGGSYEQYF.